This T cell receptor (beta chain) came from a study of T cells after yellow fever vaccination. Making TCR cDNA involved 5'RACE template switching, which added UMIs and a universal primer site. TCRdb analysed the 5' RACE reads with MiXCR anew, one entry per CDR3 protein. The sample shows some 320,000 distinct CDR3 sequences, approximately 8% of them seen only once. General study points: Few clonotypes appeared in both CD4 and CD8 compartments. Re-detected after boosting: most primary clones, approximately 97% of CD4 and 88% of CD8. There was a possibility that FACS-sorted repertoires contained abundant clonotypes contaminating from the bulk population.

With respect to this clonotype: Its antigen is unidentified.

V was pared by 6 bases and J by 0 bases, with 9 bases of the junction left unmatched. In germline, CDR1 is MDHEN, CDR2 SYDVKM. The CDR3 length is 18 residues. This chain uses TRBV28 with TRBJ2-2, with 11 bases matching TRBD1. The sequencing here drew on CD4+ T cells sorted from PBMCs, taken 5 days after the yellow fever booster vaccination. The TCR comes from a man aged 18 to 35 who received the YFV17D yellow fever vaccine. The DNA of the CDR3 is TGTGCCAGCAGACCAAAAAGGACAGGGGGCGCGAACACCGGGGAGCTGTTTTTT. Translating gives CASRPKRTGGANTGELFF.